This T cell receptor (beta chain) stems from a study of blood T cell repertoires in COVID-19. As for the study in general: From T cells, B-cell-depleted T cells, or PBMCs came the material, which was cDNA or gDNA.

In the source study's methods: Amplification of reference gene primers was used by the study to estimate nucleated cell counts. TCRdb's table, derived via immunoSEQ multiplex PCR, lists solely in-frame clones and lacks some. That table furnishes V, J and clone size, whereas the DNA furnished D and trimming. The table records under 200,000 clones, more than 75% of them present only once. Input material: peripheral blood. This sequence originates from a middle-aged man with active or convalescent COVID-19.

CDR3 bases: TGCGCCAGCAGTTCGGGACAGGGGTTGTTTGTAGATGAAAAACTGTTTTTT. Amino acids: CASSSGQGLFVDEKLFF. The chain employs TRBV5-1 and TRBJ1-4, with 10 bases fitting TRBD1. The CDR3 consists of 17 residues. The germline CDR1 and CDR2 sequences are SGHRS and YFSETQ. The V gene end was trimmed by 5 bases and the J gene end by 6 bases; junction bases not matched to a gene: 13. Drawing the rest from reference TRBV5-1 and TRBJ1-4, the complete variable domain is KAGVTQTPRYLIKTRGQQVTLSCSPISGHRSVSWYQQTPGQGLQFLFEYFSETQRNKGNFPGRFSGRQFSNSRSEMNVSTLELGDSALYLCASSSGQGLFVDEKLFFGSGTQLSVL.